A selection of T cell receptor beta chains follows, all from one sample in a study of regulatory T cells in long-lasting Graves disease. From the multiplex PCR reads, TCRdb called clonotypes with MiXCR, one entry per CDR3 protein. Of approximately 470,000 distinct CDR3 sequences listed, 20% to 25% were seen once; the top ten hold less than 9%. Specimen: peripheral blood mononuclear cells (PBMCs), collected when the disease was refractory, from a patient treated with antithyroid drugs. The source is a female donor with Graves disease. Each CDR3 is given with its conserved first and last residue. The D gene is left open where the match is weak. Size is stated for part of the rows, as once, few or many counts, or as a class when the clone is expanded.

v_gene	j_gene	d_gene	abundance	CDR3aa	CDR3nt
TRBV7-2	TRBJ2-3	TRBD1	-	CASSRGQLVADTQYF	TGTGCCAGCAGCAGGGGACAGTTGGTGGCAGATACGCAGTATTTT
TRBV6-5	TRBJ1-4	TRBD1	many	CASSYGQGASNEKLFF	TGTGCCAGCAGTTACGGACAGGGGGCTAGTAATGAAAAACTGTTTTTT
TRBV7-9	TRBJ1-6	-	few	CASSLVTGDSPLHF	TGTGCCAGCAGCTTAGTCACGGGGGATTCACCCCTCCACTTT
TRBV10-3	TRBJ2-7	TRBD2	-	CAISEERLADYYEQYF	TGTGCCATCAGTGAAGAAAGGCTAGCGGATTACTACGAGCAGTACTTC
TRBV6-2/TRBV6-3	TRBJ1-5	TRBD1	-	CASSAGQLNQPQHF	TGTGCCAGCAGTGCGGGACAGCTCAATCAGCCCCAGCATTTT
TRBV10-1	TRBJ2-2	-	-	CASSVKSTGELFF	TGCGCCAGCAGTGTAAAGTCGACCGGGGAGCTGTTTTTT
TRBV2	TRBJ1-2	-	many	CASSVPSGYGYTF	TGTGCCAGCAGTGTGCCGTCAGGGTATGGCTACACCTTC
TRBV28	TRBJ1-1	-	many	CASRLLDTEAFF	TGTGCCAGCAGATTACTAGACACTGAAGCTTTCTTT
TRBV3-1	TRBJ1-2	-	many	CASSRGGSASNYGYTF	TGTGCCAGCAGCCGTGGAGGGTCAGCCTCTAACTATGGCTACACCTTC
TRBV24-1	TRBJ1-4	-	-	CATSVRGEKLFF	TGTGCCACCAGTGTCAGAGGAGAAAAACTGTTTTTT
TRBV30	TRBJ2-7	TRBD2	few	CAWTSGRTFSYEQYF	TGTGCCTGGACTAGCGGGAGGACCTTCTCCTACGAGCAGTACTTC
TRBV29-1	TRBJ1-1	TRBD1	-	CSVELGAGGNTEAFF	TGCAGCGTTGAATTGGGGGCAGGGGGGAACACTGAAGCTTTCTTT
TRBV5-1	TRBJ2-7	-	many	CASSLEGAHYEQYF	TGCGCCAGCAGCTTGGAGGGCGCCCACTACGAGCAGTACTTC
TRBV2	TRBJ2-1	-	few	CASSEVVGGEQFF	TGTGCCAGCAGTGAAGTAGTCGGGGGCGAGCAGTTCTTC
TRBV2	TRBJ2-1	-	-	CVTRSSYNEQFF	TGTGTAACAAGGAGCTCCTACAATGAGCAGTTCTTC
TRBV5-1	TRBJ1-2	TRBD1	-	CASSFAGTGGPDGYTF	TGCGCCAGCAGCTTCGCCGGGACAGGGGGCCCGGATGGCTACACCTTC
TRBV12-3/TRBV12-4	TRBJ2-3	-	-	CASSPLLRLTQYF	TGTGCCAGCAGCCCCCTCCTCAGATTGACGCAGTATTTT
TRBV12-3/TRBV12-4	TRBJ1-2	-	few	CASSPGRDFGYTF	TGTGCCAGCAGTCCAGGCAGGGACTTCGGCTACACCTTC
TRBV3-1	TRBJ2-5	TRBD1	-	CASSYYRGETQYF	TGTGCCAGCAGCTACTACAGGGGGGAGACCCAGTACTTC
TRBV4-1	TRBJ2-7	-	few	CASSHAIGSYEQYF	TGCGCCAGCAGCCACGCTATTGGTAGCTACGAGCAGTACTTC